The source of this T cell receptor (beta chain) is a study of cytomegalovirus exposure and HLA in healthy donors. Study-wide findings and caveats: One variant, a missense change in DCLRE1C, was linked in a later analysis to TCR beta V- and J-gene trimming. Reports described diagnosis of cytomegalovirus status by the classifier as highly specific and sensitive. Investigators reported 164 TCR beta chains as tied to cytomegalovirus.

Comment on this clone: Its antigen is unknown.

V lost 0 bases and J lost 3, with 24 bases in between. Germline V lookup: CDR1 LGHNA, CDR2 YSLEER. This CDR3 has 19 residues. Primers for the PCR totalled 60 Vbeta and 13 Jbeta. Per the authors' pipeline: Roughly 10 million shared chains were among approximately 80 million unique TCR beta chains counted in a later analysis. Generated by immunoSEQ multiplex PCR, the TCRdb table keeps only in-frame clones and is missing some. For V, J and clone size, that table is used; D and trimming come from the DNA. Of 130,000 to 150,000 clones listed, about three quarters are singletons. Specimen: PBMCs. This sequence was found in a man between 40 and 49 years old in good health and CMV-seropositive. The V and J genes are TRBV4-3 and TRBJ2-7; TRBD1 might be the D (6 bases). For the CDR3, the DNA is TGCGCCAGCAGCCAAGAGCTCCCCAGGGGATTCGAAGGCCTCTACGAGCAGTACTTC. Residues: CASSQELPRGFEGLYEQYF.